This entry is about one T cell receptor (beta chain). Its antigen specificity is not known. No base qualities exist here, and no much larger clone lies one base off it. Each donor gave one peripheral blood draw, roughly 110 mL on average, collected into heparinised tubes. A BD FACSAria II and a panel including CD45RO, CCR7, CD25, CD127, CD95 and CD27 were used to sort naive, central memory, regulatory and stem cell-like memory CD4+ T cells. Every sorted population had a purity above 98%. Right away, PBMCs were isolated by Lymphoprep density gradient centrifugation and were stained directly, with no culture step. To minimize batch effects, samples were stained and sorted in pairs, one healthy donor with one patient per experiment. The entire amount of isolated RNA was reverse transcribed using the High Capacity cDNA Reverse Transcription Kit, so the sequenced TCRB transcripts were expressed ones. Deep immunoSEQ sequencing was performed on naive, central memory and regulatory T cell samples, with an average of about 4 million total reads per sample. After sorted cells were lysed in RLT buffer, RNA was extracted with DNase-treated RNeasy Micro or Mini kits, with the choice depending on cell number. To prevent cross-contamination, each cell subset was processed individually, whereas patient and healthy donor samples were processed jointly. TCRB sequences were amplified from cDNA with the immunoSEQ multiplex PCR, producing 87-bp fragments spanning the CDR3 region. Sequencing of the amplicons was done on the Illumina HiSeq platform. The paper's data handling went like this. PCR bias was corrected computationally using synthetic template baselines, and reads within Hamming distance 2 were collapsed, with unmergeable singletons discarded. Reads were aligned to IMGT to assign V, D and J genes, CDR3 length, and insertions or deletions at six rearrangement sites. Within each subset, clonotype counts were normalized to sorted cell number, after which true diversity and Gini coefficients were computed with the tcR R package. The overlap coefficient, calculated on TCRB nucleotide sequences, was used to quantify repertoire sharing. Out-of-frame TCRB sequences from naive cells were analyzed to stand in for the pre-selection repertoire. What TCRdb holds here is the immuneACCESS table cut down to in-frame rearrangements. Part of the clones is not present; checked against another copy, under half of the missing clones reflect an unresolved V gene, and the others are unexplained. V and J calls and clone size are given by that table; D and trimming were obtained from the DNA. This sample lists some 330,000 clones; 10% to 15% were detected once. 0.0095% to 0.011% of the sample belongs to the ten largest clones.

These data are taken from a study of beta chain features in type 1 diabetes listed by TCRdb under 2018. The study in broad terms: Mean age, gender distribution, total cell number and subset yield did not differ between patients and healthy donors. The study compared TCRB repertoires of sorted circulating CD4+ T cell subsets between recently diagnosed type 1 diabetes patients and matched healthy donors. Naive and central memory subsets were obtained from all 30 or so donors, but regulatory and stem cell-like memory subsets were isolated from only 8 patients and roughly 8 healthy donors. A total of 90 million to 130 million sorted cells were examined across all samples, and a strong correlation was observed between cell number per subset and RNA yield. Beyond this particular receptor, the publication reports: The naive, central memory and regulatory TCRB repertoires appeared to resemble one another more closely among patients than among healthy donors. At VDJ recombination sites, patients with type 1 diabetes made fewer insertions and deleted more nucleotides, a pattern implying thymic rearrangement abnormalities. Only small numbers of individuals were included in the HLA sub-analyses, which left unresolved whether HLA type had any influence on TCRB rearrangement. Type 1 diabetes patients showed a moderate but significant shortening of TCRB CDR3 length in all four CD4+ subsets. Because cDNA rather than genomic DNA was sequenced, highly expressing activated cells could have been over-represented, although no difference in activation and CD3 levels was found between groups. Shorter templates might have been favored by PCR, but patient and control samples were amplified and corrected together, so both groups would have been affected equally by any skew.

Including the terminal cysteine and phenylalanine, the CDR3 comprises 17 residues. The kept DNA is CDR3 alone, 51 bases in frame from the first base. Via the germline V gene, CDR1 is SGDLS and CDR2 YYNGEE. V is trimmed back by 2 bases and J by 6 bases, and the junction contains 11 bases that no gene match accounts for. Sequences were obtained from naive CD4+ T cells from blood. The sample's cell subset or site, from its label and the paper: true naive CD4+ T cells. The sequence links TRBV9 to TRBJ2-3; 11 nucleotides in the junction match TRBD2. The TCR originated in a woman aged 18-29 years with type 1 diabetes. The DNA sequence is TGTGCCAGCAGCGTTCGGACTAGCGGGTTATCCTCCGATACGCAGTATTTT. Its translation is CASSVRTSGLSSDTQYF.